The 5 T cell receptor beta chains below come from one sample, sequenced in a study of CD8 T cells in ankylosing spondylitis (TCRdb year 2017). Overall study results and their limits: A TCR beta motif made up of eight highly homologous amino acid variants appeared to be characteristic of blood from ankylosing spondylitis patients.

For these receptors, no antigen is known. Preparation of the library involved 5' RACE. Instrument used: Illumina HiSeq 2500. The public reads were run again by TCRdb, first through fastp at Q25 and then through MiXCR, and only productive beta chains were kept. Each record represents a unique CDR3 protein, reported with the most common genes and DNA among its rows. This sample gives some 400,000 distinct CDR3 sequences in total; more than 20% of them show up just once. The ten top clones hold roughly a sixth of the sample. The sequencing sample was made of blood, either unsorted or a sorted T cell fraction (not recorded which). These receptors all come from a male donor with ankylosing spondylitis.

The genes are TRBV29-1 and TRBJ2-1; D is perhaps TRBD2 (6 bases). The ends were cut back, 2 bases at V and 6 bases at J, with 8 bases in the middle. The CDR3 covers 12 residues. Per germline, CDR1 SQVTM and CDR2 ANQGSEA. This CDR3 is CSVESGVNEQFF. The CDR3 bases are TGCAGCGTTGAATCGGGAGTCAATGAGCAGTTCTTC.

This clonotype was seen a handful of times. The chain couples TRBV7-9 to TRBJ1-1, with 7 bases aligning to TRBD1. The length of the CDR3 is 15 residues. Unmatched junction bases numbered 8, after V lost 5 bases and J lost 2 bases. The V gene's germline CDR1 is SEHNR and CDR2 FQNEAQ (reference sequence). CDR3 sequence (DNA): TGTGCCAGCAGCGAACTAACAGGGGCCAACACTGAAGCTTTCTTT. This gives the protein CASSELTGANTEAFF.

This clonotype occurred a few times. The chain employs TRBV28 and TRBJ2-3, with 7 positions matching TRBD2. The junction had 6 bases not matched to a gene; V was cut back by 2 bases and J by 1 base. This CDR3 is built from 16 residues. Germline V gene data show CDR1 as MDHEN and CDR2 as SYDVKM. CDR3 in DNA: TGTGCCAGCAGTTTAGCGGGGGTGTGGGGCACAGATACGCAGTATTTT. Residues: CASSLAGVWGTDTQYF.

The V gene is TRBV25-1, the J gene TRBJ1-5; possibly TRBD1 for D (6 bases). The CDR3 is 14 amino acids. The germline gives CDR1 MGHDK, CDR2 SYGVNS. Trimming cost V 8 bases and J 2 bases, with 13 bases left between them. Written as DNA, the CDR3 is TGTGCCAGCGCCAGCGCAGGGGGCAATCAGCCCCAGCATTTT. Translation: CASASAGGNQPQHF. The variable domain in full, with the rest retrieved from reference TRBV25-1 and TRBJ1-5, is EADIYQTPRYLVIGTGKKITLECSQTMGHDKMYWYQQDPGMELHLIHYSYGVNSTEKGDLSSESTVSRIRTEHFPLTLESARPSHTSQYLCASASAGGNQPQHFGDGTRLSIL.

The V and J genes are TRBV29-1 and TRBJ1-1; D not certain. CDR1 is SQVTM, CDR2 ANQGSEA, per germline. V shed 2 bases and J shed 1 base, with 8 bases lying between them. The CDR3 consists of 13 residues. In DNA, the CDR3 is TGCAGCGTTGAAATGGCAAGGAACACTGAAGCTTTCTTT. As protein: CSVEMARNTEAFF.